This TCR beta chain was observed in a study of blood T cell repertoires in COVID-19 (dated by TCRdb to about 2020). Background for the entire study: The collaborator samples originated in the United States, Italy and Spain and spanned the acute and convalescent phases of COVID-19. The prospective study material was composed of cDNA or gDNA derived from T cells, B-cell-depleted T cells, or PBMCs. The dataset comprised deeply sampled blood TCRbeta repertoires from subjects exposed to, actively infected with, or recovered from COVID-19. A freely available public database, intended as a resource for researchers studying the immune response to SARS-CoV-2, is where the repertoires were released. Samples came from the ongoing ImmuneRACE study (first 160 participants) plus 1,254 subjects from 6 global collaborators. Sample metadata almost always included a de-identified subject ID, COVID-19 status, age in years and sex. Where available, HLA class I and class II types were obtained from metadata supplied by the sample provider rather than from assay-based typing.

What the study reported, not specific to this receptor: The amount of clinical and demographic metadata varied by source and participant and was provided uncurated.

TCRbeta CDR3 regions were amplified from genomic DNA using the immunoSEQ Assay, a bias-controlled multiplex PCR. Under the source paper's analysis protocol: The number of nucleated cells in each sample was estimated from the amplification of reference gene primers within the assay. To quantify the absolute abundance of each unique TCRbeta CDR3 rearrangement, sequence reads were collapsed and filtered. For each sample, productive Simpson clonality was calculated as the square root of Simpson's diversity index over productive rearrangements. The table comes from immuneACCESS by way of TCRdb, which keeps in-frame sequences with V and J called. Part of the clones is missing from these tables; in studies checked, under half for an unresolved V gene and the rest for unknown reasons. That table supplies the V and J calls and clone size; D and trimming were determined from the DNA. This sample comprises 90,000 to 150,000 clones, about 85% of them detected only once. Roughly a tenth of the sample is taken by the ten largest.

Each collaborating institution followed its own protocols to collect whole blood in K2EDTA tubes. For TCRbeta analysis, collaborator samples were shipped as frozen whole blood, as isolated PBMCs, or as DNA extracted from either sample type. Measured from the cysteine to the phenylalanine, the CDR3 is 13 residues long. The sequence is cut down to CDR3 DNA, 39 bases in frame from base 1. Trimming at the junction amounts to 5 bases on V and 7 bases on J, and the germline ends lie 14 bases apart. The germline V gene encodes CDR1 SGHTA and CDR2 FQGNSA. The table lists this clone with a few counts. Its antigen target is currently unknown. Base quality data are lacking; no much larger clone is found one base away.

Recombination connected TRBV7-2 to TRBJ1-1; no D segment can be confidently identified. The sequencing input was peripheral blood. The source is a man aged 80 or over with acute or convalescent COVID-19. The DNA sequence is as follows: TGTGCCAGCAGCCTCGGGTCGGCCCTTGAAGCTTTCTTT. It translates as CASSLGSALEAFF.